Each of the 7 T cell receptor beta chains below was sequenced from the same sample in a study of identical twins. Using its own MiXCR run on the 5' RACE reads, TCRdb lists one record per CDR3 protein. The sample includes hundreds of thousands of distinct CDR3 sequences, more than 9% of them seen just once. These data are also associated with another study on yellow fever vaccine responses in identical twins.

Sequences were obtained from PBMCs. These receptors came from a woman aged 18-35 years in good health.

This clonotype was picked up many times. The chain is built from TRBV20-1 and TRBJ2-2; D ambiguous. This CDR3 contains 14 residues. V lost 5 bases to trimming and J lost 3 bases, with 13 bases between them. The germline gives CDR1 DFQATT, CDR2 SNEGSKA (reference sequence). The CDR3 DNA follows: TGCAGTGCTCGGACGGACGGTTACACCGGGGAGCTGTTTTTT. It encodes CSARTDGYTGELFF.

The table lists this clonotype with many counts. The CDR3 DNA reads TGCAGTGCTAGGGCAGGTTCGGAAGCGCCCCAGCATTTT. It specifies CSARAGSEAPQHF. The V gene is TRBV20-1, the J gene TRBJ1-5; D is undetermined. The CDR3 is 13 residues long. In germline, CDR1 is DFQATT, CDR2 SNEGSKA (reference sequence). The V end lost 3 bases, the J end lost 9 bases, and 15 bases lay between the germline ends.

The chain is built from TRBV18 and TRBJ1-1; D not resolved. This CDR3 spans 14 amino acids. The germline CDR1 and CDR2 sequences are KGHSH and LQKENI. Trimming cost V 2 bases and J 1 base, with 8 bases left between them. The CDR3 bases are TGTGCCAGCTCACCATTAAAAGAGAACACTGAAGCTTTCTTT. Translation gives CASSPLKENTEAFF.

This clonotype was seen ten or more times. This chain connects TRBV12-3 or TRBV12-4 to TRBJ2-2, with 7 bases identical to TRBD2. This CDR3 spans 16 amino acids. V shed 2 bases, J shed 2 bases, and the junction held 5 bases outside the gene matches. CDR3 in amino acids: CASSLRLADNTGELFF. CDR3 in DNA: TGTGCCAGCAGTTTAAGGCTAGCGGATAACACCGGGGAGCTGTTTTTT.

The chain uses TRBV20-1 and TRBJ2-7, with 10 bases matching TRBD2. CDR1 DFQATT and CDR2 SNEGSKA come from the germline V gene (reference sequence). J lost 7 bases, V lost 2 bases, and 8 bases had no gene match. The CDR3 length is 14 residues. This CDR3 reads CSARLAGASWEQYF. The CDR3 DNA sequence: TGCAGTGCTAGACTAGCGGGAGCCTCTTGGGAGCAGTACTTC.

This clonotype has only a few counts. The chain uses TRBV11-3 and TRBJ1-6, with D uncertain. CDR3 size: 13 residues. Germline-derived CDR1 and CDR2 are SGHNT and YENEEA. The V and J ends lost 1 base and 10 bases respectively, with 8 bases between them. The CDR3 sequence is CASSLGLMSPLHF. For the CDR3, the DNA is TGTGCCAGCAGCTTAGGACTCATGTCACCCCTCCACTTT.

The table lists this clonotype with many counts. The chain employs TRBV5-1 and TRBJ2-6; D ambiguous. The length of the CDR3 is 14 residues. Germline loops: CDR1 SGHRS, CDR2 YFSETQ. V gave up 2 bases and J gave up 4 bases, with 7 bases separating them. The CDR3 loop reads CASSFSAGANVLTF. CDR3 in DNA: TGCGCCAGCAGCTTTAGTGCCGGGGCCAACGTCCTGACTTTC.